This paragraph covers one T cell receptor (beta chain) sequence. The sample belongs to a study of T cell changes during pregnancy in multiple sclerosis. The protocol was immunoSEQ multiplex PCR, while the TCRdb copy is restricted to in-frame clones and leaves out a portion. The sample holds about 80,000 clones, about 91% seen once. The germline gives CDR1 MNHNS, CDR2 SASEGT. Between the trimmed V and J ends, which lost 3 bases and 7 bases, there was a span of 6 bases. This CDR3 is built from 11 residues. V and J are TRBV6-1 and TRBJ1-2; weak D call: TRBD1 (5 bases). The clonotype comes from a female donor with multiple sclerosis, enrolled in a pregnancy study. The source material was peripheral blood, sampled before pregnancy. CDR3 bases: TGTGCCAGCAGTGAGACAGCTGGCTACACCTTC. Its translation: CASSETAGYTF.